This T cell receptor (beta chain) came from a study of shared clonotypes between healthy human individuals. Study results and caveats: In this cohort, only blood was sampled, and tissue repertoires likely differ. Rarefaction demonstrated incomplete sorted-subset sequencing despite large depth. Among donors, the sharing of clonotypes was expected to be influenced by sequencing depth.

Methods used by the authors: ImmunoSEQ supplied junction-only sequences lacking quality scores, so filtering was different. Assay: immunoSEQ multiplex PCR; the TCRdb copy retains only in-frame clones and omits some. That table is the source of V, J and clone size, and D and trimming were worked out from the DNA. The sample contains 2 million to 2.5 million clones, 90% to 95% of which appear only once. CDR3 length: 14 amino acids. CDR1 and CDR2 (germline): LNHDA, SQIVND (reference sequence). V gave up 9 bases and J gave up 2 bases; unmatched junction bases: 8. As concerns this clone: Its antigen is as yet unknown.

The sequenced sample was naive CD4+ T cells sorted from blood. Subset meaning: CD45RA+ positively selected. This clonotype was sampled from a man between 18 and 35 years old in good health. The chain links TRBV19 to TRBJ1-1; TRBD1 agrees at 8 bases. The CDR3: CASTEQGGNTEAFF. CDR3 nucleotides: TGTGCCAGCACCGAACAGGGGGGTAACACTGAAGCTTTCTTT.